What follows is one T cell receptor (beta chain) and its context. The antigen is unknown. This record belongs to a study of T cell responses to AZD1222 COVID-19 vaccine. Study-wide points: Donors were chiefly white British, with a greater number of females, and clonal diversity was perhaps underestimated. Baseline seropositivity characterized only a handful of AZD1222 recipients.

Pooling was applied to second doses at about 4 or about 12 weeks. The protocol was immunoSEQ multiplex PCR, while the TCRdb copy is restricted to in-frame clones and leaves out a portion. Of 150,000 to 200,000 clones listed, about 90% are singletons. Per the germline V gene, CDR1 is SGHTS and CDR2 is YDEGEE. The V gene lost 0 bases and the J gene lost 2 bases, with 6 bases spanning the gap. The CDR3 has 14 residues. The gene calls are TRBV5-8 and TRBJ2-1; D is ambiguous. The TCR comes from an adult who received the AZD1222 COVID-19 vaccine. The specimen comprised peripheral blood, sampled 28 days after the second AZD1222 dose. DNA for the CDR3: TGTGCCAGCAGCTTGGGGTTGGCCTACAATGAGCAGTTCTTC. Translating it yields CASSLGLAYNEQFF.